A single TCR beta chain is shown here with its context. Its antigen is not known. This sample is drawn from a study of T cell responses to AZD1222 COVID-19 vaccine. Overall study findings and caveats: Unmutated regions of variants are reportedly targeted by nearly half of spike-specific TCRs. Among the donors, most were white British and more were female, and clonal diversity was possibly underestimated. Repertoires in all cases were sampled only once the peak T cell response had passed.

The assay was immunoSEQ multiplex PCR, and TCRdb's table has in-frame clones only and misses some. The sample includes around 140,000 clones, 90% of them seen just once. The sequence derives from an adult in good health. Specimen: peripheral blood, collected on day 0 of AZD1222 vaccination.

The CDR3 reads CASSLGQGSYGYTF. In DNA form, the CDR3 reads TGCGCCAGCAGCTTGGGTCAGGGTAGCTATGGCTACACCTTC. This chain joins TRBV5-1 and TRBJ1-2, with D maybe TRBD1 (5 bases). This CDR3 has 14 amino acids. Trimming took off 0 bases at V and 4 bases at J, with 10 bases between the two ends. The germline V gene encodes CDR1 SGHRS and CDR2 YFSETQ.